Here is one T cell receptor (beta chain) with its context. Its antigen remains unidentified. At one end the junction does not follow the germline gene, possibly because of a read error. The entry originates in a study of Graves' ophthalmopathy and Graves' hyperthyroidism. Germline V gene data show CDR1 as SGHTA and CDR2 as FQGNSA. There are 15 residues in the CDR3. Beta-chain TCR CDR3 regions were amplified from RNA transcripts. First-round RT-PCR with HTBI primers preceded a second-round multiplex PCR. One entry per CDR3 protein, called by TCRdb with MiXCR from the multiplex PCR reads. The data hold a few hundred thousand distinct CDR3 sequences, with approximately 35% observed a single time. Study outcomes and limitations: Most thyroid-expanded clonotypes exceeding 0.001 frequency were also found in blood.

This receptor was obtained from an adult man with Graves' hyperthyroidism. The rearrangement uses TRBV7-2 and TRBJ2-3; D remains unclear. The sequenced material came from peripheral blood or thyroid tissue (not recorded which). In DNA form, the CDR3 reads TGCGCCAGCAGCCAAGATCTCGGGCTAACCGATACGCAGTATTTT. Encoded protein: CASSQDLGLTDTQYF.